This T cell receptor (beta chain) was obtained from a study of blood T cell repertoires in COVID-19. Overall study context: T cells, B-cell-depleted T cells, or PBMCs provided the cDNA or gDNA that served as material.

CDR1 and CDR2 from the germline V gene are SNHLY and FYNNEI. The CDR3 spans 12 residues. J was trimmed by 7 bases and V by 8 bases; bases with no gene match: 6. Residents of about two dozen US areas, aged roughly 18 to 89 years, made up the participants. Study processing details: Reference gene primer amplification gave nucleated cell count estimates. Profiling relied on immunoSEQ multiplex PCR, and the TCRdb table lists in-frame clones only, not all of them. The DNA gave D and trimming, while V, J and clone size come from that table. The sample includes around 400,000 clones, roughly 80% of them seen just once.

The chain combines TRBV2 with TRBJ1-1; TRBD1 agrees at 8 bases. This TCR came from a woman in her forties or fifties who had recovered from COVID-19. Sequenced input: PBMCs or T cells enriched from blood (not recorded which). CDR3: CASGGTGREAFF. CDR3 coding DNA: TGTGCCAGCGGTGGGACAGGTCGTGAAGCTTTCTTT.